This TCR beta chain was profiled in a study of blood T cell repertoires in COVID-19. Across the study: Samples taken during acute and convalescent COVID-19 were collected in the United States, Italy and Spain. T cells, B-cell-depleted T cells, or PBMCs provided the cDNA or gDNA that served as material.

J gave up 10 bases and V 0 bases, and 10 bases lay outside the gene matches. The CDR3 consists of 18 residues. Per germline, CDR1 MGHRA and CDR2 YSYEKL. Method: immunoSEQ multiplex PCR; TCRdb's copy keeps in-frame clones and lacks some. The profile covers roughly 330,000 clones, with around 90% appearing a single time and about 5% taken by the ten largest. This clone came up a few times. Sample: PBMCs or T cells enriched from blood (not recorded which). The receptor's source is a man aged 25 to 45 who had recovered from COVID-19. The chain recombines TRBV4-1 with TRBJ1-6, with 12 bases that match TRBD1. The CDR3 nucleotides read TGCGCCAGCAGCCAAGACCGGGACAGGGGGCGAGCTCAGTCACCCCTCCACTTT. The encoded protein is CASSQDRDRGRAQSPLHF.